This T cell receptor (beta chain) comes out of a study of blood T cell repertoires in COVID-19. For the study at large: Some COVID-19 samples were acute and others convalescent; all came from the United States, Italy and Spain. Sources were T cells, B-cell-depleted T cells, or PBMCs; the material itself was cDNA or gDNA.

The CDR3 covers 19 residues. Germline trimming cut 1 base from V and 4 bases from J; bases unmatched to any gene: 16. Germline V gene data show CDR1 as SGHTS and CDR2 as YDEGEE. Sequencing was performed with immunoSEQ multiplex PCR; in TCRdb, only in-frame clones are kept and a portion is missing. The data contain 650,000 to 800,000 clones, just under 90% of them seen just once; the ten biggest clones take up roughly 0.25%. The sample comprised peripheral blood. The chain links TRBV5-8 to TRBJ1-2; TRBD1 aligns across 10 bases. The sequence came from a woman under 30 with acute or convalescent COVID-19. CDR3 coding DNA: TGTGCCAGCAGCTTGCCGGACTCAGGGACAGGGGACTTCGTCTATGGCTACACCTTC. Translation gives CASSLPDSGTGDFVYGYTF.